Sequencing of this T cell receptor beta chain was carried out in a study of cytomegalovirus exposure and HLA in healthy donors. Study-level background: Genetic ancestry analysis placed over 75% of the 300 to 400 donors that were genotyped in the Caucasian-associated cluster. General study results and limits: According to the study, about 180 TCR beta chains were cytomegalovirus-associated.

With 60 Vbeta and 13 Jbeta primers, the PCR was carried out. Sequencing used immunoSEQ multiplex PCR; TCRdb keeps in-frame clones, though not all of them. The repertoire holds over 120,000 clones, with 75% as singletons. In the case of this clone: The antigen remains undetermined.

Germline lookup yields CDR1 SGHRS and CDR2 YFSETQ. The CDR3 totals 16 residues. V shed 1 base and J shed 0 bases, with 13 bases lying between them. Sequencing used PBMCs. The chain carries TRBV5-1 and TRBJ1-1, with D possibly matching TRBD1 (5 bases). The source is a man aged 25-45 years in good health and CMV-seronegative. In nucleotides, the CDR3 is TGCGCCAGCAGCTTGTATCCAGGGTTGATGAACACTGAAGCTTTCTTT. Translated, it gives CASSLYPGLMNTEAFF.